This TCR beta chain was recovered during a study of cytomegalovirus exposure and HLA in healthy donors. This CDR3 spans 11 amino acids. V was cut by 3 bases and J by 9 bases, with 12 bases left in between. CDR1 and CDR2 (germline): DFQATT, SNEGSKA (reference sequence). PCR amplification relied on 60 Vbeta primers (plus 13 Jbeta primers). TCRdb's table, derived via immunoSEQ multiplex PCR, lists solely in-frame clones and lacks some. The sample has about 62,000 clones, roughly 77% seen once. General study findings and limits: With later analysis, a missense DCLRE1C variant became linked to TCR beta V- and J-gene trimming.

In the case of this clone: Its target is unknown.

The TCR was taken from a woman aged 25 to 39 in good health and CMV-seronegative. The sample was PBMCs. This sequence joins TRBV20-1 and TRBJ2-7; a weak D match, TRBD1 (5 bases). CDR3: CSARTQGWQYF. In DNA, the CDR3 is TGCAGTGCTAGGACCCAGGGTTGGCAGTACTTC.